This T cell receptor (beta chain) emerged from a study of blood T cell repertoires in COVID-19. Study-wide background: Donors in the United States, Italy and Spain gave samples during acute or convalescent COVID-19. T cells, B-cell-depleted T cells, or PBMCs supplied cDNA or gDNA.

In this sample, this clone turned up a few times. The CDR3 extends over 14 amino acids. Germline V CDR1 and CDR2: MDHEN, SYDVKM. V lost 4 bases to trimming and J lost 5 bases; unmatched junction nucleotides: 5. The authors' processing: It was from reference gene primer amplification that nucleated cell counts were estimated. Produced via immunoSEQ multiplex PCR; TCRdb's table is partial and in-frame only. V and J calls and clone size are as listed in that table; D and trimming were resolved from the DNA. The table has about 120,000 clones, approximately 87% seen once. J is TRBJ2-5 and V is TRBV28; 9 nucleotides agree with TRBD2. Sequenced sample: peripheral blood. The receptor's source is a man aged 30 to 39 with acute or convalescent COVID-19. The CDR3 DNA follows: TGTGCCAGCAGTTCGGCGGGGGGGCTGGAGACCCAGTACTTC. Encoded protein: CASSSAGGLETQYF.